The 24 T cell receptor beta chains presented below share a single source sample, sequenced in a study of Graves' ophthalmopathy and Graves' hyperthyroidism (dated 2018 in TCRdb). Sequenced on an Illumina HiSeq 2000. TCR beta CDR3 regions were amplified from RNA transcripts for repertoire sequencing. The first round was an RT-PCR using HTBI primers with the Qiagen OneStep RT-PCR kit, and this first round was followed by a second-round multiplex PCR, then size selection and purification. TCRdb applied fastp at Q25 and MiXCR to the public reads, then kept only in-frame beta chains. Each CDR3 protein gets just one entry, which takes the most common genes and DNA from the rows behind it. This sample comprises over a million distinct CDR3 sequences, about 36% of them detected only once. Of the sample, roughly 10% is held by the ten largest clones. Sequenced material: peripheral blood or thyroid tissue (not recorded which). Receptors were obtained from an adult man with Graves' hyperthyroidism.

Regarding this clonotype: This could be a read error, since a much larger clone is one nucleotide away. This rearrangement joins TRBV7-2 to TRBJ2-7, with TRBD2 identical over 8 bases. V lost 1 base and J lost 6; bases outside the gene matches: 5. The CDR3 sequence is 14 residues long. Germline V gene sequence: CDR1 SGHTA, CDR2 FQGNSA. This chain's CDR3 is CASSLDFGGGEQYF. In DNA, the CDR3 is TGTGCCAGCAGCTTAGATTTCGGGGGGGGCGAGCAGTACTTC.

This sequence joins TRBV6-2 or TRBV6-3 and TRBJ2-5; D gene unclear. This CDR3 has 14 amino acids. Between the trimmed V and J ends, which lost 2 bases and 0 bases, there was a span of 7 bases. CDR1 and CDR2 (germline): MNHEY, SVGEGT. The chain's CDR3 is CASSYGQHQETQYF. The CDR3 DNA sequence: TGTGCCAGCAGTTACGGGCAGCACCAAGAGACCCAGTACTTC.

The chain carries TRBV20-1 and TRBJ1-2, with 9 bases matching TRBD1. CDR1 is DFQATT, CDR2 SNEGSKA, per germline (reference sequence). The CDR3 loop spans 13 amino acids. The CDR3 nucleotides read TGCAGCGCGGGACAGGGTCGAAACTATGGCTACACCTTC. Translation gives CSAGQGRNYGYTF.

This clonotype came up many times. CDR3 nucleotide sequence: TGTGCCAGCAGCCCGCGAGGTCAGGGAGGCTACACCTTC. Translation: CASSPRGQGGYTF. The J gene is TRBJ1-2, the V gene TRBV7-2; TRBD1 is a possible D gene (5 bases). This CDR3 is 13 amino acids long. CDR1 is SGHTA, CDR2 FQGNSA, per germline. Trimming took 5 bases from V and 8 from J, leaving 15 bases between them.

The rearrangement links TRBV18 to TRBJ1-5, with D possibly matching TRBD1 (6 bases). Germline CDR1 and CDR2: KGHSH and LQKENI. The CDR3 runs 16 residues. Trimming removed 5 bases at V and 0 bases at J, with 14 bases between. In DNA, the CDR3 is TGTGCCAGCTCAGGAAGCGGGGGCCATAGCAATCAGCCCCAGCATTTT. Protein product: CASSGSGGHSNQPQHF.

The V and J genes are TRBV12-3 or TRBV12-4 and TRBJ1-1, with TRBD1 matching over 9 bases. The CDR3 totals 14 residues. J lost 3 bases, V lost 5 bases, and 4 bases had no gene match. The DNA for the CDR3 is TGTGCCAGCAGTGGGACAGGGCTGGACACTGAAGCTTTCTTT. Protein: CASSGTGLDTEAFF.

V gene TRBV10-3 combines with J gene TRBJ1-5; possibly TRBD1 for D (6 bases). The CDR3 is 14 amino acids. Germline-derived CDR1 and CDR2 are ENHRY and SYGVKD. V shed 7 bases and J shed 1 base, with 11 bases lying between them. CDR3 sequence (DNA): TGTGCCATCACCGAGGACAGAAGCAATCAGCCCCAGCATTTT. Its translation: CAITEDRSNQPQHF.

As for this clonotype: It may be a read error: a sequence one base away is much more abundant. The chain carries TRBV24-1 and TRBJ2-1; 7 bases map to TRBD2. The end of the DNA is better explained by TRBJ2-7, so the J call may be wrong. In germline, CDR1 is KGHDR, CDR2 SFDVKD. The CDR3 runs to 13 residues. The CDR3 protein is CATSKRDYYEQYF. Written as DNA, the CDR3 is TGTGCCACCAGCAAGAGGGACTACTACGAGCAGTACTTC.

The chain recombines TRBV7-6 with TRBJ2-7; D is possibly TRBD1 (5 bases). This CDR3 contains 18 residues. The V gene lost 3 bases and the J gene lost 3 bases, with 24 bases spanning the gap. Per germline, CDR1 SGHVS and CDR2 FNYEAQ. DNA for the CDR3: TGTGCCAGCAGCTTGTTCCGAAGTTCCTTGGACACACGCTACGAGCAGTACTTC. Protein product: CASSLFRSSLDTRYEQYF.

The sample holds one count of this clonotype. The CDR3 region has the DNA TGTGCCAGCAGCCTCAAGCCGACATACGGGACCTCATACGAGCAGTACTTC. Translated: CASSLKPTYGTSYEQYF. V and J are TRBV7-8 and TRBJ2-7, with D possibly being TRBD1 or TRBD2 (5 bases each). CDR1 SGHVS and CDR2 FQNEAQ come from the germline V gene. CDR3 length: 17 residues. V lost 5 bases to trimming and J lost 4 bases, with 24 bases between them.

This chain connects TRBV7-8 to TRBJ1-1, with 7 bases fitting TRBD1. The J segment lost 11 bases and the V segment lost 2 bases, leaving 8 bases of the junction unmatched. CDR3 length: 13 residues. CDR1 is SGHVS and CDR2 is FQNEAQ in the germline V gene. CDR3 protein: CASSLRGLGEAFF. The CDR3 DNA reads as TGTGCCAGCAGCTTAAGGGGGCTTGGCGAGGCTTTCTTT.

To note about this clonotype: With a much larger clone just one base away, this may be a read error. The rearrangement joins TRBV5-6 to TRBJ1-6; D gene uncertain. The ends were cut back, 3 bases at V and 7 bases at J, with 11 bases in the middle. The CDR3 consists of 14 residues. Germline CDR1 reads SGHDT; CDR2 reads YYEEEE. CDR3 DNA: TGTGCCAGCAGCTCGATGGTTGCAAATTCACCCCTCCACTTT. Residues: CASSSMVANSPLHF.

This clonotype was picked up many times. The V and J genes are TRBV7-9 and TRBJ1-4; a weak D match, TRBD1 (5 bases). CDR3 length: 14 residues. Germline V CDR1 and CDR2: SEHNR, FQNEAQ (reference sequence). The germline V and J ends were trimmed by 4 bases and 4 bases, with 10 bases remaining between them. The CDR3 DNA follows: TGTGCCAGCAGCTCGACAGCGGTTAATGAAAAACTGTTTTTT. This codes for CASSSTAVNEKLFF.

This clonotype was counted many times. The V and J genes are TRBV20-1 and TRBJ1-5, with 10 bases lining up with TRBD1. V gave up 1 base and J gave up 4 bases; unmatched junction bases: 4. Germline V gene sequence: CDR1 DFQATT, CDR2 SNEGSKA (reference sequence). CDR3 length equals 15 residues. The CDR3 nucleotides are TGCAGTGCTAGAGGTAGACAGGGGGCAAATCAGCCCCAGCATTTT. This translates into CSARGRQGANQPQHF.

This clonotype was seen only once. A read error may explain this, as a much larger clone is one base away. The missing conserved phenylalanine or tryptophan at the end of this CDR3 makes a read error likely. This chain joins TRBV13 and TRBJ1-1, with D unclear. V lost 6 bases to trimming and J lost 4 bases, with 12 bases between them. The CDR3 is made up of 13 amino acids. The germline CDR1 and CDR2 sequences are PRHDT and FYEKMQ (reference sequence). This chain's CDR3 is CASSYEVATEAFL. In nucleotides, the CDR3 is TGTGCCAGCAGTTACGAAGTGGCCACTGAAGCTTTCCTT.

This clonotype was detected ten times or more. The rearrangement links TRBV12-3 or TRBV12-4 to TRBJ2-5; D remains ambiguous. The CDR3 sequence is 14 residues long. V shed 1 base and J shed 5 bases, with 11 bases lying between them. The chain's CDR3 is CASSLGGPRETQYF. The CDR3 DNA follows: TGTGCCAGCAGTTTAGGAGGACCCAGGGAGACCCAGTACTTC.

This clonotype appeared once. The gene calls are TRBV7-2 and TRBJ1-3; 8 bases map to TRBD1. The junction had 10 bases not matched to a gene; V was cut back by 6 bases and J by 0 bases. This CDR3 has 17 residues. The germline V gene encodes CDR1 SGHTA and CDR2 FQGNSA. CDR3 in DNA: TGTGCCAGCAGTCCCGCGGGACAGGTATCCTCTGGAAACACCATATATTTT. Protein: CASSPAGQVSSGNTIYF.

The table lists this clonotype with many counts. The CDR3 nucleotides are TGTGCCAGCAACGGAGAACGAGACCATACCTACGAGCAGTACTTC. This sequence encodes CASNGERDHTYEQYF. The chain couples TRBV11-2 to TRBJ2-7; no reliable D call. The CDR3 is 15 residues long. Germline lookup yields CDR1 SGHAT and CDR2 FQNNGV. Trimming took off 7 bases at V and 2 bases at J, with 18 bases between the two ends.

This clonotype has only a few counts. The gene calls are TRBV30 and TRBJ1-5; a weak D match, TRBD1 (6 bases). Deletions cut 1 base from V and 3 bases from J, with 7 bases between. CDR3 length equals 13 residues. Per the germline V gene, CDR1 is GTSNPN and CDR2 is SVGIG (reference sequence). The CDR3 protein is CAWSGTDNQPQHF. In DNA form, the CDR3 reads TGTGCCTGGAGTGGGACAGACAATCAGCCCCAGCATTTT.

The chain uses TRBV29-1 and TRBJ1-1; no clear D gene. V shed 7 bases and J shed 4 bases, with 13 bases lying between them. Germline V gene data show CDR1 as SQVTM and CDR2 as ANQGSEA. The CDR3 is made up of 12 amino acids. The CDR3 protein is CSDGDAGTEAFF. In DNA form, the CDR3 reads TGCAGCGACGGGGATGCTGGCACTGAAGCTTTCTTT.

The gene calls are TRBV9 and TRBJ1-4; D perhaps matches TRBD1 (6 bases). This CDR3 has 16 amino acids. Germline-derived CDR1 and CDR2 are SGDLS and YYNGEE. V shed 4 bases and J shed 6 bases, with 19 bases lying between them. This chain's CDR3 is CASSQDPDRMDEKLFF. The CDR3 DNA reads as TGTGCCAGCAGCCAAGATCCCGACAGGATGGATGAAAAACTGTTTTTT.

Turning to this clonotype: A much larger clone lies one base from this, so it may be a read error. The chain joins TRBV20-1 to TRBJ2-7; a weak D match, TRBD2 (6 bases). Germline-derived CDR1 and CDR2 are DFQATT and SNEGSKA (reference sequence). The CDR3 sequence is 13 residues long. CDR3 sequence reads: CSAPSGGLDEQCF. In nucleotides, the CDR3 is TGCAGTGCCCCCTCCGGAGGGTTGGACGAGCAGTGCTTC.

The chain combines TRBV7-9 with TRBJ2-5, with a weak D call TRBD1 (6 bases). The CDR3 spans 15 residues. Per germline, CDR1 SEHNR and CDR2 FQNEAQ (reference sequence). V was cut by 2 bases and J by 1 base, with 11 bases left in between. The CDR3 region has the DNA TGTGCCAGCAGCTTATATCAGGGGTTCCAAGAGACCCAGTACTTC. It codes for CASSLYQGFQETQYF.

CDR3 nucleotides: TGCAGCGTTGGACTAGCGGGATTCCAAGAGACCCAGTACTTC. Its translation is CSVGLAGFQETQYF. The rearrangement links TRBV29-1 to TRBJ2-5; 11 bases are a match to TRBD2. The J segment lost 1 base and the V segment lost 4 bases, leaving 2 bases of the junction unmatched. This CDR3 has 14 residues. CDR1 and CDR2 from the germline V gene are SQVTM and ANQGSEA.